The T cell receptor (beta chain) described here comes from a study of early T cells in non-severe SARS-CoV-2 infection. Study context: The sequenced material was bulk RNA from unsorted whole blood, and its chains were unpaired.

Germline lookup yields CDR1 DFQATT and CDR2 SNEGSKA (reference sequence). V lost 3 bases and J lost 3; bases outside the gene matches: 2. This CDR3 has 14 amino acids. The table lists this clonotype with many counts. What it binds is unknown. Study conclusions and caveats: Clonotype matching in VDJdb favored anti-spike CD8 responses and did not capture private and CD4 specificities.

Molecules of cDNA were individually given unique molecular identifiers that were attached to them. TCRdb reprocessed the 5' RACE reads with MiXCR, giving one entry per CDR3 protein. The sample lists about 82,000 distinct CDR3 sequences, approximately 13% seen once, with around 6% in the top ten. The TCR was taken from an adult who was a healthcare worker with PCR-confirmed SARS-CoV-2 infection or an uninfected control (not recorded which). Sequencing was carried out using whole blood. The V gene is TRBV20-1, the J gene TRBJ2-3, with 11 bases aligning to TRBD2. In DNA, the CDR3 is TGCAGTGCTAGTAGCGGGGGGGCAACAGATACGCAGTATTTT. This encodes CSASSGGATDTQYF.